This T cell receptor (beta chain) emerged from a study of a mutant IDH1 vaccine in newly diagnosed glioma. TCRdb's table, derived via immunoSEQ multiplex PCR, lists solely in-frame clones and lacks some. The sample records about 72,000 clones, 75% to 90% being singletons. This clone came up a few times. What it binds is not known. The CDR3 length is 14 residues. CDR1 and CDR2 (germline): SGHTA, FQGNSA. The V end lost 3 bases, the J end lost 2 bases, and 7 bases lay between the germline ends. Described time point: week 23, last vaccination. Vaccination used 300 ug of mutant IDH1 20-mer peptide per dose, with topical imiquimod.

The TCR sequence derives from a man younger than 30 with glioma. This specimen consisted of PBMCs, obtained from a glioma patient whose treatment included an IDH1 peptide vaccine. This sequence joins TRBV7-2 and TRBJ1-4, with D uncertain. This CDR3 reads CASSLGITNEKLFF. In DNA, the CDR3 is TGTGCCAGCAGCTTGGGGATTACTAATGAAAAACTGTTTTTT.